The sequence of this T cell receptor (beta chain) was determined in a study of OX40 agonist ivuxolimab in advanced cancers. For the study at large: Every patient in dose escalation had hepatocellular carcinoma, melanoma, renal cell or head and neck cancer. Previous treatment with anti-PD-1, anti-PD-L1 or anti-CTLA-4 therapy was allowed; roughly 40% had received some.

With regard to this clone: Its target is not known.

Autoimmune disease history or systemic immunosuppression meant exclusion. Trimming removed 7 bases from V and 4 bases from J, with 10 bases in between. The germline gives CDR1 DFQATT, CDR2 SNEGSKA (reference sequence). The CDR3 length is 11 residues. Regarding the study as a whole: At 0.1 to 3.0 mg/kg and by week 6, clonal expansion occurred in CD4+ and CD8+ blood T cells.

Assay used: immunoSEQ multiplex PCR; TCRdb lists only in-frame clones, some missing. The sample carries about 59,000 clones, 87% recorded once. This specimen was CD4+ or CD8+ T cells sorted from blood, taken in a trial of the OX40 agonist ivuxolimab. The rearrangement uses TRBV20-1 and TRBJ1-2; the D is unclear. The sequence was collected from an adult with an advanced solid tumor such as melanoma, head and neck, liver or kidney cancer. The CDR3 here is CSEKLGYGYTF. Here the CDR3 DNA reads TGCAGTGAGAAATTGGGCTATGGCTACACCTTC.